This T cell receptor (beta chain) was captured by sequencing in a study of blood T cell repertoires in COVID-19. As for the study in general: Italy, Spain and the United States were the sources of the convalescent and acute COVID-19 samples. The analysed material was cDNA or gDNA that came from T cells, B-cell-depleted T cells, or PBMCs.

J lost 10 bases, V lost 3 bases, and 2 bases had no gene match. The germline V gene has CDR1 LNHDA and CDR2 SQIVND (reference sequence). The CDR3 runs to 12 residues. Per the study methods: Amplifying reference gene primers gave estimates of nucleated cell counts. The protocol was immunoSEQ multiplex PCR, while the TCRdb copy is restricted to in-frame clones and leaves out a portion. D and trimming come from the DNA, and the V and J calls and clone size come from that table. The data show roughly 100,000 clones, more than 75% seen once. The origin of this receptor is a human donor in a cohort sampled during active COVID-19. The rearrangement links TRBV19 to TRBJ1-4; 7 bases are a match to TRBD1. The sequencing sample was made of peripheral blood. The CDR3 region is CASSMGDRKLFF. DNA of the CDR3: TGTGCCAGTAGTATGGGGGACAGAAAACTGTTTTTT.